This T cell receptor (beta chain) was observed in a study of shared clonotypes between healthy human individuals. Each of the donors was a healthy adult who was HIV-negative and had not had a recent acute infection or vaccination. V lost 5 bases and J 7 bases, leaving 20 bases between the germline ends. The CDR3 spans 16 residues. Per the germline V gene, CDR1 is SGHAT and CDR2 is FQNNGV. Sequenced by immunoSEQ multiplex PCR; TCRdb stores in-frame clones only, minus some. Of roughly 2.2 million clones in the sample, less than 95% were seen once. The receptor comes from a man aged 18 to 29 in good health. Some clones in this sample may be carry-over from other donors' samples. The J gene is TRBJ1-4, the V gene TRBV11-2; D is unclear. The specimen sequenced was naive CD4+ T cells from PBMCs. Subset noted: CD45RA+ positively selected. The DNA of the CDR3 is TGTGCCAGCAGCCCCCCCAGGACGCTGTCGAGTGAAAAACTGTTTTTT. Translating gives CASSPPRTLSSEKLFF.